This note documents a single TCR beta chain sequence. CDR1 is MGHRA and CDR2 is YSYEKL in the germline V gene. The CDR3 is 18 amino acids. V was trimmed by 1 base and J by 1 base, leaving 14 bases between them. These data come from a study of blood T cell repertoires in COVID-19. Authors' data handling: Counts of nucleated cells, estimated from reference gene primer amplification, were obtained. Repertoires were generated with immunoSEQ multiplex PCR, while TCRdb's copy carries only in-frame clones and drops some. V, J and clone size derive from that table, while D and trimming were established from the DNA sequence. The sample has about 300,000 clones, around 82% seen once.

Sequences were obtained from peripheral blood. The receptor was derived from a woman between 50 and 59 years old who had recovered from COVID-19. This chain links TRBV4-1 with TRBJ2-6, with D possibly being TRBD1 (5 bases). The CDR3 is CASSQGPGIRSGANVLTF. Here the CDR3 DNA reads TGCGCCAGCAGCCAAGGCCCAGGGATACGATCTGGGGCCAACGTCCTGACTTTC.